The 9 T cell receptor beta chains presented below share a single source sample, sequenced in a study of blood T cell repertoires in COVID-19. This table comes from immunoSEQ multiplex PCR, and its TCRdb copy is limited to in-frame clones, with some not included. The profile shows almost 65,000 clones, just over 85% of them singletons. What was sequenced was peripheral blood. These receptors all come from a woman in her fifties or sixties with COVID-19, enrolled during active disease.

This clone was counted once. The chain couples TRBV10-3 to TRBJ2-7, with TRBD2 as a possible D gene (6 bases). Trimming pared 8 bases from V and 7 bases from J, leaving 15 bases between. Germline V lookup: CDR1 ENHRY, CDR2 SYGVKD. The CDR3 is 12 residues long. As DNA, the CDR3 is TGTGCCATCGGCGCTCTTGGGGGGGAGCAGTACTTC. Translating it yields CAIGALGGEQYF.

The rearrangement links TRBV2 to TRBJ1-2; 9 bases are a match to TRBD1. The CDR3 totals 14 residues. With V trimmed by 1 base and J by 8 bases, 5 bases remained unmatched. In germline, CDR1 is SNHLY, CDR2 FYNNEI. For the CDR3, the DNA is TGTGCCAGCAGTGAAGAGGGACAGGGCGTGGGCTACACCTTC. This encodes CASSEEGQGVGYTF.

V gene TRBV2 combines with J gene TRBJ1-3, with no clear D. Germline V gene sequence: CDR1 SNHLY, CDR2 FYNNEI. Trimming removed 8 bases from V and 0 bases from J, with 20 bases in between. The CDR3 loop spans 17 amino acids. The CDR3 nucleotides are TGTGCCAGCGTCGAGAACTCCGGGTTCAACTCTGGAAACACCATATATTTT. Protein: CASVENSGFNSGNTIYF.

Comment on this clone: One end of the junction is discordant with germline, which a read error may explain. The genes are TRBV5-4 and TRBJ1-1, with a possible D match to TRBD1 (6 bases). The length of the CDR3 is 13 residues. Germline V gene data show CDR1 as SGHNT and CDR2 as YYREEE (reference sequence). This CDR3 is CAIWDISNTEAFF. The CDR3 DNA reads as TGCGCCATCTGGGACATCTCGAACACTGAAGCTTTCTTT.

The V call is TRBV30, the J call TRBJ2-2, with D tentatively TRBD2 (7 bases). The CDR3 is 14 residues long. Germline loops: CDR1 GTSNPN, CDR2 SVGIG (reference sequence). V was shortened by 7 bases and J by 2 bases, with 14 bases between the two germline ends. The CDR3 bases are TGTGCCTCTAGGGGCGGGGGCAACACCGGGGAGCTGTTTTTT. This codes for CASRGGGNTGELFF.

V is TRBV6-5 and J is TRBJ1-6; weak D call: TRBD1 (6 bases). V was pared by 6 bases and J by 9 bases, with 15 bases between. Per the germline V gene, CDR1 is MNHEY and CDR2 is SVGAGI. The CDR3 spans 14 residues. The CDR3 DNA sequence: TGTGCCAGCAGGAGGGTGGACAGACCTTCACCCCTCCACTTT. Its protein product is CASRRVDRPSPLHF.

Here the CDR3 reads CASSQDLLASGGQETQYF. The CDR3 DNA is TGCGCCAGCAGCCAAGACCTACTCGCTAGCGGGGGCCAAGAGACCCAGTACTTC. The J gene is TRBJ2-5, the V gene TRBV4-3; 10 bases align to TRBD2. The CDR3 is 18 amino acids. Germline-derived CDR1 and CDR2 are LGHNA and YSLEER. Trimming at V came to 0 bases and at J to 1 base, leaving 8 bases not matched to a gene.

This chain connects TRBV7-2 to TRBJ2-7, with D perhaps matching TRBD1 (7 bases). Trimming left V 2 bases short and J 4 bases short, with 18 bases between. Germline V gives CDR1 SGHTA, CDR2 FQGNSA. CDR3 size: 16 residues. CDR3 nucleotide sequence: TGTGCCAGCAGCTTACGTCGGACAGGCCTAGCGTACGAGCAGTACTTC. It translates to CASSLRRTGLAYEQYF.

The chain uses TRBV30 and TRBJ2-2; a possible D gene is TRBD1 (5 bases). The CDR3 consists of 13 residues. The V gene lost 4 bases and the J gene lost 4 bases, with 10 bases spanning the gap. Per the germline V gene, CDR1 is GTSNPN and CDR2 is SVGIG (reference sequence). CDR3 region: CAWKGQGTGELFF. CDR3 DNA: TGTGCCTGGAAGGGGCAAGGCACCGGGGAGCTGTTTTTT.